This T cell receptor beta chain emerged from a study of blood T cell repertoires in COVID-19. Whole-study context: COVID-19 samples from acute and convalescent phases originated in the United States, Italy and Spain. The analysed material was cDNA or gDNA that came from T cells, B-cell-depleted T cells, or PBMCs.

Germline V CDR1 and CDR2: SGHKS, YYEKEE (reference sequence). This CDR3 is 17 amino acids long. Concerning this clone itself: A read error may produce the germline difference seen at one junction end.

Original processing methods: Estimates of nucleated cell counts were drawn from the amplification of reference gene primers. The repertoire was sequenced with immunoSEQ multiplex PCR; TCRdb's copy has only in-frame clones and lacks some. The V and J calls and the clone size are those of that table, but D and trimming were determined from the DNA. The sample yields over 150,000 clones, 60% to 85% seen once. The sequenced sample consisted of peripheral blood. This sequence joins TRBV5-5 and TRBJ1-2; 11 bases are a match to TRBD1. The receptor was derived from a man aged 55 to 70 with acute or convalescent COVID-19. This CDR3 is CASTLATGTGGNYGYTF. In nucleotides, the CDR3 is TGTGCCAGCACCTTGGCAACCGGGACAGGGGGTAACTATGGCTACACCTTC.